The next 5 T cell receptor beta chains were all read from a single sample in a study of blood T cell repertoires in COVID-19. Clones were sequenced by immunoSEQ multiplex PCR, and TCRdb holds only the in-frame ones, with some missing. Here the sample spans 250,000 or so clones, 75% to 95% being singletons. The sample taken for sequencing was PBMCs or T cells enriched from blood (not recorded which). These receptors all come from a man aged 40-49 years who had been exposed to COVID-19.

The CDR3 loop reads CASSVGRGEQFF. CDR3 coding DNA: TGTGCCAGCAGCGTAGGCAGAGGTGAGCAGTTCTTC. This rearrangement joins TRBV9 to TRBJ2-1; the D is unclear. Deletions cut 0 bases from V and 9 bases from J, with 7 bases between. The CDR3 runs to 12 residues. CDR1 and CDR2 from the germline V gene are SGDLS and YYNGEE.

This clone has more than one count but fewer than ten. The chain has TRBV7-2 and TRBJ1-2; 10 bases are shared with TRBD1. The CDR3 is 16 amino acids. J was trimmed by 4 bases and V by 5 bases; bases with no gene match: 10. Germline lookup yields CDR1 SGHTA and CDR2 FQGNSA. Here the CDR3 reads CASSALLRQGAYGYTF. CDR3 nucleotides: TGTGCCAGCAGCGCACTCCTCAGACAGGGGGCCTATGGCTACACCTTC.

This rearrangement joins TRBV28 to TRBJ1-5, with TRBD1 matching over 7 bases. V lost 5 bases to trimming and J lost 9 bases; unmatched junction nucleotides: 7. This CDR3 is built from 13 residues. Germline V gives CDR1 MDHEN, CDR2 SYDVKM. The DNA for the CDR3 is TGTGCCAGCAGTAACAGGGGCCCCCTGCCCCAGCATTTT. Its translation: CASSNRGPLPQHF. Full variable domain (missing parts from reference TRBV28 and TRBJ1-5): DVKVTQSSRYLVKRTGEKVFLECVQDMDHENMFWYRQDPGLGLRLIYFSYDVKMKEKGDIPEGYSVSREKKERFSLILESASTNQTSMYLCASSNRGPLPQHFGDGTRLSIL.

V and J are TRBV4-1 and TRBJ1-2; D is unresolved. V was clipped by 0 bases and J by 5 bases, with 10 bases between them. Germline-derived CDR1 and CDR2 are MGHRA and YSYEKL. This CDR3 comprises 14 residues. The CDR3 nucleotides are TGCGCCAGCAGCCAAGATGTCGGCGGGTATGGCTACACCTTC. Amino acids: CASSQDVGGYGYTF.

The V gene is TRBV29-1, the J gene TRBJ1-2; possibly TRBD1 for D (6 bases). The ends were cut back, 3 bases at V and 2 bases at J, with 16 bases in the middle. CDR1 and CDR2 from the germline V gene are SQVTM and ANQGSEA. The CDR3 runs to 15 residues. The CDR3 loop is CSVEIRDNGNYGYTF. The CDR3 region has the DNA TGCAGCGTTGAGATCAGGGACAATGGGAACTATGGCTACACCTTC. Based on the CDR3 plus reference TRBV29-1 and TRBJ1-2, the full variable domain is SAVISQKPSRDICQRGTSLTIQCQVDSQVTMMFWYRQQPGQSLTLIATANQGSEATYESGFVIDKFPISRPNLTFSTLTVSNMSPEDSSIYLCSVEIRDNGNYGYTFGSGTRLTVV.